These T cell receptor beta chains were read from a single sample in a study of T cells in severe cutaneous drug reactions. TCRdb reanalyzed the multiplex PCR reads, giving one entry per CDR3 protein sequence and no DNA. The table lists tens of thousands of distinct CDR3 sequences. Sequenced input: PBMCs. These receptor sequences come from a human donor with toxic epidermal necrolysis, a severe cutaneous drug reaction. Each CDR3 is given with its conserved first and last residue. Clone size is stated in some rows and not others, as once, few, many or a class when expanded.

CDR3aa: CATSDVGGAASEQYF
v_gene: TRBV24-1
j_gene: TRBJ2-7
abundance: -

CDR3aa: CSAPGLAGGLPDTQYF
v_gene: TRBV20-1
j_gene: TRBJ2-3
abundance: -

CDR3aa: CSAKSLTLSAGGPVEQYF
v_gene: TRBV20-1
j_gene: TRBJ2-7
abundance: -

CDR3aa: CASSVQRDRSGNTIYF
v_gene: TRBV9
j_gene: TRBJ1-3
abundance: -

CDR3aa: CASSFTRTGEQYF
v_gene: TRBV5-1
j_gene: TRBJ2-7
abundance: -

CDR3aa: CSVGRRGDYAGYTF
v_gene: TRBV29-1
j_gene: TRBJ1-2
abundance: -

CDR3aa: CSATLAGGPDEQYF
v_gene: TRBV20-1
j_gene: TRBJ2-7
abundance: -

CDR3aa: CSASPTSGTTYEQYF
v_gene: TRBV20-1
j_gene: TRBJ2-7
abundance: -

CDR3aa: CASSHPGSYEQYF
v_gene: TRBV11-2
j_gene: TRBJ2-7
abundance: medium-sized

CDR3aa: CASSQNKGPDEKLFF
v_gene: TRBV7-9
j_gene: TRBJ1-4
abundance: -

CDR3aa: CASSDNQPQHF
v_gene: TRBV6-1
j_gene: TRBJ1-5
abundance: -

CDR3aa: CASSTLGQRTEAFF
v_gene: TRBV19
j_gene: TRBJ1-1
abundance: -

CDR3aa: CASSLAGTAAYEQYF
v_gene: TRBV12-3/TRBV12-4
j_gene: TRBJ2-7
abundance: -

CDR3aa: CASSLVASGMYEQFF
v_gene: TRBV5-5
j_gene: TRBJ2-1
abundance: -

CDR3aa: CASSLRRDEQYF
v_gene: TRBV11-2
j_gene: TRBJ2-7
abundance: -

CDR3aa: CSARDPTSATTYEQYF
v_gene: TRBV20-1
j_gene: TRBJ2-7
abundance: -

CDR3aa: CSAKGIEGLEHYEQYF
v_gene: TRBV20-1
j_gene: TRBJ2-7
abundance: -

CDR3aa: CASSEALGLYGYTF
v_gene: TRBV6-1
j_gene: TRBJ1-2
abundance: medium-sized

CDR3aa: CSAKNHGRSADTQYF
v_gene: TRBV20-1
j_gene: TRBJ2-3
abundance: -

CDR3aa: CASSLVPGPNEKLFF
v_gene: TRBV11-2
j_gene: TRBJ1-4
abundance: -

CDR3aa: CASRRDRGQPQHF
v_gene: TRBV27
j_gene: TRBJ1-5
abundance: -

CDR3aa: CASSQRKPSDSPLHF
v_gene: TRBV14
j_gene: TRBJ1-6
abundance: -

CDR3aa: CASSLANTYEQYF
v_gene: TRBV7-9
j_gene: TRBJ2-7
abundance: -

CDR3aa: CATSDSGARPGEQYF
v_gene: TRBV24-1
j_gene: TRBJ2-7
abundance: -

CDR3aa: CASSQDRLTGETQYF
v_gene: TRBV4-1
j_gene: TRBJ2-5
abundance: -

CDR3aa: CASSVGTSHYEQYF
v_gene: TRBV9
j_gene: TRBJ2-7
abundance: -

CDR3aa: CASSPMGTKIEQYF
v_gene: TRBV7-9
j_gene: TRBJ2-7
abundance: -